This T cell receptor (beta chain) derives from a study of OX40 agonist ivuxolimab in advanced cancers. The protocol was immunoSEQ multiplex PCR, while the TCRdb copy is restricted to in-frame clones and leaves out a portion. The sample yields approximately 6,000 clones, 80% to 85% seen once. Sequenced here: CD4+ or CD8+ T cells sorted from blood, sampled in a trial of the OX40 agonist ivuxolimab. The receptor was derived from an adult with an advanced solid tumor such as melanoma, head and neck, liver or kidney cancer.

For the CDR3, the DNA is TGTGCCAGCAGTGAAATTACGGGACAAGAGACCCAGTACTTC. It codes for CASSEITGQETQYF. V is TRBV6-1 and J is TRBJ2-5, with D perhaps matching TRBD2 (5 bases). This CDR3 has 14 residues. The V end lost 2 bases, the J end lost 2 bases, and 9 bases lay between the germline ends. CDR1 MNHNS and CDR2 SASEGT come from the germline V gene.